This T cell receptor (beta chain) originates from a study of blood T cell repertoires in COVID-19 (dated by TCRdb to 2018 to 2020). Study-level background: Collaborator samples came from the United States, Italy and Spain and covered acute and convalescent phases of COVID-19. Deeply sampled blood TCRbeta repertoires from subjects exposed to, actively infected with, or recovered from COVID-19 were included in the dataset. The repertoires were made available in a free public database intended to serve as a resource for research on the immune response to SARS-CoV-2. Samples came from the ongoing ImmuneRACE study (first 160 participants) plus 1,254 subjects from 6 global collaborators. Where HLA class I and class II types were available, the types were taken from metadata supplied by the sample provider, not from assay-based typing. The material from the prospective study consisted of cDNA or gDNA derived from T cells, B-cell-depleted T cells, or PBMCs. The sample metadata nearly always contained a de-identified subject ID, COVID-19 status, age in years and sex. What the study reported, not specific to this receptor: The amount of clinical and demographic metadata varied by source and participant and was provided uncurated.

TCRbeta CDR3 regions were amplified from genomic DNA by means of the immunoSEQ Assay, a bias-controlled multiplex PCR. The source study handled its data this way. The number of nucleated cells in each sample was estimated from the amplification of reference gene primers within the assay. To quantify the absolute abundance of each unique TCRbeta CDR3 rearrangement, sequence reads were collapsed and filtered. For each sample, productive Simpson clonality was calculated by taking the square root of Simpson's diversity index across productive rearrangements. TCRdb limited this immuneACCESS table to in-frame rearrangements with V and J called. A share of clones is missing; checked studies link under half to unresolved V genes, and the rest is unexplained. For V, J and clone size, that table is used; D and trimming come from the DNA. This sample gives roughly 100,000 clones in total; under 90% of them show up just once. The ten top clones hold 10% to 15% of the sample.

Whole blood was collected in K2EDTA tubes by collaborating institutions according to the institutions' own protocols. For TCRbeta analysis, collaborators shipped samples as frozen whole blood, isolated PBMCs, or DNA extracted from either of those sample types. From its cysteine to its phenylalanine, the CDR3 spans 13 amino acids. Only CDR3 DNA remains: 39 bases, in frame from the first base. Compared with germline, V lacks 2 bases and J lacks 5 bases; bases without a gene match: 6. The germline V gene sets CDR1 to SQVTM and CDR2 to ANQGSEA. For this clone: The specificity of this receptor is unknown. The sample holds no much larger clone one base away, and base qualities are not on file.

Sequencing was done on a sample of peripheral blood. The receptor was isolated from a human donor in a cohort sampled during active or convalescent COVID-19. Recombination joined TRBV29-1 with TRBJ2-7, with TRBD2 identical over 7 junction bases. The nucleotide sequence is given as TGCAGCGTTGAATTAGGCCTAGCGGACGAGCAGTACTTC. Its protein is CSVELGLADEQYF.